The 13 T cell receptor beta chains below all came from one sample that was sequenced in a study of identifying expanded T cells in peripheral blood. Repertoires were generated with immunoSEQ multiplex PCR, while TCRdb's copy carries only in-frame clones and drops some. The sample yields more than 65,000 clones, approximately 90% seen once. Sequenced input: blood. The receptors originated from a person between 18 and 75 years old in good health.

The chain joins TRBV28 to TRBJ1-3, with a possible D match to TRBD1 (5 bases). Looked up from germline, CDR1 is MDHEN and CDR2 is SYDVKM. The CDR3 extends over 16 amino acids. Deletions cut 3 bases from V and 2 bases from J, with 14 bases between. This CDR3 reads CASSFLNQGPGNTIYF. The CDR3 nucleotides read TGTGCCAGCAGTTTTTTGAACCAGGGACCTGGAAACACCATATATTTT.

The V call is TRBV6-5, the J call TRBJ2-1; 7 bases map to TRBD1. CDR3 length: 16 amino acids. The V segment lost 2 bases and the J segment 5 bases; nucleotides outside the gene matches: 9. The germline gives CDR1 MNHEY, CDR2 SVGAGI. The CDR3 sequence is CASSYHRGTGDNEQFF. For the CDR3, the DNA is TGTGCCAGCAGTTACCACAGGGGCACGGGCGACAATGAGCAGTTCTTC.

This chain connects TRBV28 to TRBJ2-5; perhaps TRBD2 as D (6 bases). Germline V gene lookup returns CDR1 MDHEN and CDR2 SYDVKM. The V gene lost 5 bases and the J gene lost 5 bases, with 18 bases spanning the gap. The CDR3 is 15 residues long. The CDR3: CASSLDRDFWETQYF. CDR3 nucleotide sequence: TGTGCCAGCAGTCTGGACCGGGACTTTTGGGAGACCCAGTACTTC.

The rearrangement joins TRBV19 to TRBJ1-1; a weak D match, TRBD1 (6 bases). The CDR3 totals 13 residues. The V and J ends lost 7 bases and 4 bases respectively, with 13 bases between them. From germline, CDR1 is LNHDA and CDR2 SQIVND (reference sequence). For the CDR3, the DNA is TGTGCCAGTAATCGTCAGGGGCCCACTGAAGCTTTCTTT. Amino acids: CASNRQGPTEAFF.

The rearrangement joins TRBV4-1 to TRBJ1-2, with 11 bases that match TRBD1. V lost 2 bases, J lost 7 bases, and 9 bases stayed unmatched. CDR1 MGHRA and CDR2 YSYEKL come from the germline V gene. The CDR3 extends over 16 amino acids. The CDR3 is CASSQSPGQGVGGYTF. The CDR3 DNA reads TGCGCCAGCAGCCAATCTCCGGGACAGGGGGTTGGTGGCTACACCTTC.

The V call is TRBV11-2, the J call TRBJ2-5, with TRBD2 matching over 14 bases. Germline loops: CDR1 SGHAT, CDR2 FQNNGV. V was pared by 5 bases and J by 5 bases, with 4 bases of the junction left unmatched. The CDR3 covers 15 residues. The CDR3 loop reads CASSQGTSGGETQYF. CDR3 DNA: TGTGCCAGCAGCCAAGGGACTAGCGGGGGTGAGACCCAGTACTTC.

The chain recombines TRBV7-2 with TRBJ1-6; no definite D call. With 1 base removed from V and 4 bases from J, the gap between germline ends came to 2 bases. This CDR3 has 13 residues. The germline V gene has CDR1 SGHTA and CDR2 FQGNSA. The CDR3 reads CASSLEYNSPLHF. The CDR3 DNA reads as TGTGCCAGCAGCTTAGAATATAATTCACCCCTCCACTTT.

V is TRBV5-6 and J is TRBJ1-5, with 9 bases that match TRBD1. With 1 base clipped from V and 6 bases from J, the junction kept 5 bases outside the gene matches. Germline V gene lookup returns CDR1 SGHDT and CDR2 YYEEEE. The CDR3 loop spans 15 amino acids. The CDR3 spells CASSLSTGGGQPQHF. Written as DNA, the CDR3 is TGTGCCAGCAGCTTGAGTACAGGGGGCGGTCAGCCCCAGCATTTT.

The rearrangement links TRBV4-1 to TRBJ2-1, with D perhaps matching TRBD2 (6 bases). V gave up 4 bases and J gave up 7 bases, with 8 bases separating them. Germline assignment: CDR1 MGHRA and CDR2 YSYEKL. The CDR3 covers 12 residues. The CDR3: CASSRAGNEQFF. Written as DNA, the CDR3 is TGCGCCAGCAGCCGGGCGGGGAATGAGCAGTTCTTC.

This clone was counted a single time. The chain combines TRBV19 with TRBJ2-5, with 10 bases identical to TRBD1. V was clipped by 9 bases and J by 4 bases; unmatched bases: 5. The CDR3 sequence is 13 residues long. Germline V gene sequence: CDR1 LNHDA, CDR2 SQIVND (reference sequence). The CDR3 DNA sequence: TGTGCCAGCGGACAGGGGGGAGGAGAGACCCAGTACTTC. Translated, it gives CASGQGGGETQYF.

The chain carries TRBV9 and TRBJ2-1; 7 bases align to TRBD2. The CDR3 extends over 16 amino acids. V trimming: 0 bases; J trimming: 8 bases; junction bases outside the gene matches: 11. Germline V gene sequence: CDR1 SGDLS, CDR2 YYNGEE. CDR3 protein: CASSVAGRAYPHEQFF. CDR3 coding DNA: TGTGCCAGCAGCGTAGCGGGGAGGGCCTACCCACATGAGCAGTTCTTC.

The rearrangement links TRBV4-3 to TRBJ1-1, with unresolved D. The V end was cut by 3 bases, the J end by 1 base, with 9 bases between. The CDR3 extends over 14 amino acids. Germline-derived CDR1 and CDR2 are LGHNA and YSLEER. In DNA form, the CDR3 reads TGCGCCAGCAGCCAGGCCGGGGAGAACACTGAAGCTTTCTTT. Translation gives CASSQAGENTEAFF.

The chain has TRBV7-2 and TRBJ2-3; tentatively, D is TRBD1 or TRBD2 (5 bases each). Trimming shortened V by 4 bases and J by 2 bases, and 19 bases separated the two germline ends. This CDR3 has 17 residues. Per the germline V gene, CDR1 is SGHTA and CDR2 is FQGNSA. This chain's CDR3 is CASSWDPQWGYTDTQYF. The CDR3 DNA sequence: TGTGCCAGCAGCTGGGACCCCCAATGGGGCTACACAGATACGCAGTATTTT.